This T cell receptor beta chain comes out of a study of identical twins. TCRdb used MiXCR to reprocess the 5' RACE reads, holding one entry per CDR3 protein. The profile shows under 350,000 distinct CDR3 sequences, roughly 8.6% of them singletons. V was pared by 3 bases and J by 7 bases, with 7 bases of the junction left unmatched. This CDR3 is 15 amino acids long. As to this clonotype: Its antigen is unknown.

Study-level results: Insertion counts were lower in abundant cord blood beta clonotypes, a trend that memory repertoires did not show.

This sample also belongs to another study, concerning yellow fever vaccine responses in identical twins. That work states: Twins reportedly appeared to share part of their vaccine T cell response while keeping part individual.

The chain links TRBV12-3 or TRBV12-4 to TRBJ2-1; 9 bases match TRBD2. The clonotype comes from a young woman in good health. Sample: CD8+ T cells sorted from blood. CDR3 coding DNA: TGTGCCAGCAGTTTTACAGCGGGGGGCCGTAATGAGCAGTTCTTC. It specifies CASSFTAGGRNEQFF.